Below are 7 T cell receptor beta chains sequenced from a single sample in a study of shared clonotypes between healthy human individuals (dated by TCRdb to 2019 to 2021). Library generation was performed with the immunoSEQ multiplex PCR assay. TCRdb limited this immuneACCESS table to in-frame rearrangements with V and J called. A share of clones is missing; checked studies link under half to unresolved V genes, and the rest is unexplained. The sample table shows roughly 650,000 clones, and about 96% are seen once. Clones ranked in the top ten supply 0.11% of the sample. CD8 naive samples were CD45RO-negative cells positively selected for CCR7, giving a CD45RA+CCR7+ population that excluded TemRA cells. Sequenced material: naive CD8+ T cells sorted from blood. The cell subset or site label of this sample denotes: CD45RA+CCR7+. The receptors were gathered from a woman between 25 and 40 years old in good health.

The J gene is TRBJ2-7, the V gene TRBV19; D gene uncertain. The germline V gene encodes CDR1 LNHDA and CDR2 SQIVND (reference sequence). The ends were cut back, 4 bases at V and 7 bases at J, with 20 bases in the middle. The CDR3 consists of 15 residues. Written as DNA, the CDR3 is TGTGCCAGTAGTACCTCCCGGGCCTCCTTTGATGAGCAGTACTTC. Its protein product is CASSTSRASFDEQYF.

This chain links TRBV5-4 with TRBJ2-6; 7 nucleotides agree with TRBD1. The CDR3 is made up of 19 amino acids. Trimming took 4 bases from V and 0 from J; bases not matched to a gene: 13. Germline V gene lookup returns CDR1 SGHNT and CDR2 YYREEE (reference sequence). CDR3 DNA: TGTGCCAGCAGCAGGTCTACAGGGGCCCCTCACTCTGGGGCCAACGTCCTGACTTTC. It is translated as CASSRSTGAPHSGANVLTF.

V gene TRBV6-5 combines with J gene TRBJ1-2; no definite D call. V shed 6 bases and J shed 1 base, with 15 bases lying between them. The CDR3 loop spans 15 amino acids. The germline V gene has CDR1 MNHEY and CDR2 SVGAGI. The CDR3 is CASSSRVDNNYGYTF. For the CDR3, the DNA is TGTGCCAGCAGCTCCCGGGTCGACAATAACTATGGCTACACCTTC.

The rearrangement links TRBV2 to TRBJ2-5; 13 nucleotides align to TRBD2. Unmatched junction bases numbered 4, after V lost 6 bases and J lost 3 bases. CDR3 size: 15 residues. Germline CDR1 is SNHLY and CDR2 is FYNNEI. CDR3 nucleotides: TGTGCCAGCAGAGGGACTAGCGGGAATGAAGAGACCCAGTACTTC. Translating it yields CASRGTSGNEETQYF.

The chain couples TRBV7-9 to TRBJ1-1; D is unclear. The V gene's germline CDR1 is SEHNR and CDR2 FQNEAQ (reference sequence). This CDR3 spans 15 amino acids. V was clipped by 5 bases and J by 0 bases, with 13 bases between them. The CDR3 bases are TGTGCCAGCAGCCTTCCTAATGGTCTGAACACTGAAGCTTTCTTT. Amino acids: CASSLPNGLNTEAFF.

V usage is TRBV4-2 and J usage is TRBJ2-1; the D gene is possibly TRBD2 (6 bases). The CDR3 is made up of 16 amino acids. The V gene lost 1 base and the J gene lost 7 bases, with 17 bases spanning the gap. Germline values: CDR1 LGHNA, CDR2 YNFKEQ. The CDR3: CASSQGLGGPGNEQFF. In nucleotides, the CDR3 is TGTGCCAGCAGCCAAGGACTAGGCGGGCCGGGGAATGAGCAGTTCTTC.

The chain combines TRBV5-1 with TRBJ2-7; TRBD1 is a possible D gene (5 bases). V was pared by 3 bases and J by 4 bases, with 23 bases between. Germline V gives CDR1 SGHRS, CDR2 YFSETQ. The CDR3 is 17 residues long. CDR3 sequence: CASSSYPRTDSRYEQYF. The CDR3 coding sequence is TGCGCCAGCAGCTCCTACCCCCGGACCGACAGTCGGTACGAGCAGTACTTC.